The next 27 T cell receptor beta chains were all read from a single sample in a study of radiation and T cells in renal cell carcinoma (dated by TCRdb to 2019 to 2021). What this sample's time point label stands for: blood 2 weeks post-SBRT. The treatment or condition tag for this specimen amounts to: 15 Gy SBRT to primary tumor, nephrectomy 4 weeks later. Library creation used the immunoSEQ multiplex PCR assay. The source is immuneACCESS, and TCRdb retained only in-frame sequences with V and J called. Part of the clones is not carried over; for the studies checked, unresolved V genes explain less than half of this, and the remainder is unexplained. Counted in this sample were 100,000 to 150,000 clones; around 81% of them appeared once. The ten top clones hold 5.8% of the sample. Source: blood, taken from a patient whose treatment included radiotherapy and nephrectomy. The receptors come from a man aged 50 to 60 with renal cell carcinoma.

This clone was picked up one time. The chain employs TRBV19 and TRBJ1-5, with no clear D. Germline CDR1 reads LNHDA; CDR2 reads SQIVND (reference sequence). This CDR3 contains 13 residues. V lost 4 bases and J 4 bases, leaving 8 bases between the germline ends. DNA for the CDR3: TGTGCCAGTAGTAGGGGTCAGAATCAGCCCCAGCATTTT. Its protein is CASSRGQNQPQHF. Based on the CDR3 plus reference TRBV19 and TRBJ1-5, the full variable domain is DGGITQSPKYLFRKEGQNVTLSCEQNLNHDAMYWYRQDPGQGLRLIYYSQIVNDFQKGDIAEGYSVSREKKESFPLTVTSAQKNPTAFYLCASSRGQNQPQHFGDGTRLSIL.

The rearrangement links TRBV2 to TRBJ1-2, with D uncertain. In germline, CDR1 is SNHLY, CDR2 FYNNEI. This CDR3 has 14 amino acids. V shed 6 bases and J shed 4 bases, with 15 bases lying between them. The CDR3 DNA sequence: TGTGCCAGCAGGGAGAGGTCGGCTTCCTATGGCTACACCTTC. Encoded protein: CASRERSASYGYTF. Complete variable domain (other parts from reference TRBV2 and TRBJ1-2): EPEVTQTPSHQVTQMGQEVILRCVPISNHLYFYWYRQILGQKVEFLVSFYNNEISEKSEIFDDQFSVERPDGSNFTLKIRSTKLEDSAMYFCASRERSASYGYTFGSGTRLTVV.

The V and J genes are TRBV7-9 and TRBJ2-7; the D gene is possibly TRBD2 (5 bases). This CDR3 is built from 13 residues. Trimming cost V 3 bases and J 3 bases, with 9 bases left between them. The V gene's germline CDR1 is SEHNR and CDR2 FQNEAQ (reference sequence). The CDR3 sequence: CASSFFGDYEQYF. CDR3 nucleotide sequence: TGTGCCAGCAGCTTTTTCGGGGACTACGAGCAGTACTTC.

This chain joins TRBV5-1 and TRBJ2-2; 7 nucleotides agree with TRBD2. After removal of 5 bases from V and 1 base from J, the junction contained 8 bases not matched to a gene. Germline CDR1 and CDR2: SGHRS and YFSETQ. This CDR3 has 16 residues. CDR3 protein: CASRVTTSLNTGELFF. CDR3 sequence (DNA): TGCGCCAGCAGGGTAACGACTAGCCTGAACACCGGGGAGCTGTTTTTT.

The rearrangement joins TRBV5-1 to TRBJ1-1, with 11 bases lining up with TRBD1. The CDR3 extends over 15 amino acids. The germline gives CDR1 SGHRS, CDR2 YFSETQ. V shed 3 bases, J shed 2 bases, and the junction held 3 bases outside the gene matches. The DNA of the CDR3 is TGCGCCAGCAGCTGGGGACAGGGGGATAACACTGAAGCTTTCTTT. Translating it yields CASSWGQGDNTEAFF.

This rearrangement joins TRBV15 to TRBJ2-1, with a weak D call TRBD1 (6 bases). Germline CDR1 and CDR2: LNHNV and YYDKDF (reference sequence). V was pared by 1 base and J by 9 bases, with 13 bases between. This CDR3 has 14 amino acids. In DNA form, the CDR3 reads TGTGCCACCAGCAGAGGACAGGTCGTTGGTGAGCAGTTCTTC. Translation: CATSRGQVVGEQFF.

V gene TRBV4-1 combines with J gene TRBJ2-7; possible D gene TRBD1, 5 bases. CDR3 length equals 15 residues. Trimming took 0 bases from V and 0 from J, leaving 9 bases between them. CDR1 and CDR2 from the germline V gene are MGHRA and YSYEKL. CDR3 DNA sequence: TGCGCCAGCAGCCAAGACAGACAGAGCTCCTACGAGCAGTACTTC. Protein product: CASSQDRQSSYEQYF.

The V and J genes are TRBV2 and TRBJ2-7; 10 bases align to TRBD1. V shed 6 bases and J 3 bases; nucleotides not matched to a gene: 20. CDR1 is SNHLY, CDR2 FYNNEI, per germline. This CDR3 has 19 amino acids. CDR3 bases: TGTGCCAGCAGCACGGGACAGGGGTTAGAGACTAGTGGGTACTACGAGCAGTACTTC. This gives the protein CASSTGQGLETSGYYEQYF.

The chain links TRBV6-5 to TRBJ1-5; 7 bases map to TRBD1. The V segment lost 4 bases and the J segment 2 bases; nucleotides outside the gene matches: 8. CDR3 length: 16 residues. In germline, CDR1 is MNHEY, CDR2 SVGAGI. In DNA form, the CDR3 reads TGTGCCAGCAGTTCCCTGACAGGGAGAGGCAATCAGCCCCAGCATTTT. It yields the protein CASSSLTGRGNQPQHF.

This chain uses TRBV5-1 with TRBJ2-2; 8 bases agree with TRBD2. Germline lookup yields CDR1 SGHRS and CDR2 YFSETQ. The junction had 3 bases not matched to a gene; V was cut back by 4 bases and J by 1 base. This CDR3 comprises 15 residues. Here the CDR3 reads CASSIAGMNTGELFF. The DNA for the CDR3 is TGCGCCAGCAGCATAGCGGGGATGAACACCGGGGAGCTGTTTTTT.

On this clone itself: One junction end disagrees with the germline gene, perhaps due to a read error. V and J are TRBV10-2 and TRBJ2-7; 8 bases are a match to TRBD1. The germline gives CDR1 WSHSY, CDR2 SAAADI. The CDR3 is 15 residues long. The CDR3 nucleotides are TGCGCCAGCAGTGATAACCGGGACAGGTCCTCCGAGCAGTACTTC. Protein sequence: CASSDNRDRSSEQYF.

This chain links TRBV28 with TRBJ1-2; no definite D call. V was shortened by 3 bases and J by 5 bases, with 16 bases between the two germline ends. The V gene's germline CDR1 is MDHEN and CDR2 SYDVKM. The CDR3 runs to 15 residues. The CDR3 protein is CASSLAFSATYGYTF. The DNA for the CDR3 is TGTGCCAGCAGTTTGGCCTTTAGCGCGACGTATGGCTACACCTTC.

The V and J genes are TRBV7-2 and TRBJ2-1; tentatively, D is TRBD1 or TRBD2 (5 bases each). V was cut by 3 bases and J by 8 bases, with 14 bases left in between. This CDR3 is 14 amino acids long. CDR1 and CDR2 from the germline V gene are SGHTA and FQGNSA. The CDR3, as DNA: TGTGCCAGCAGCTTTCTCGGGGCTTTGGATGAGCAGTTCTTC. Translated: CASSFLGALDEQFF.

The chain combines TRBV13 with TRBJ2-3, with 9 bases aligning to TRBD1. The V gene's germline CDR1 is PRHDT and CDR2 FYEKMQ (reference sequence). The V gene end was trimmed by 5 bases and the J gene end by 3 bases; junction bases not matched to a gene: 6. The CDR3 loop spans 15 amino acids. The CDR3 reads CASSPPGTGTDTQYF. In DNA form, the CDR3 reads TGTGCCAGCAGCCCCCCAGGGACAGGGACAGATACGCAGTATTTT.

The chain has TRBV5-1 and TRBJ2-7; TRBD1 matches at 11 bases. The CDR3 covers 15 residues. Germline CDR1 SGHRS, CDR2 YFSETQ. The V gene end was trimmed by 4 bases and the J gene end by 0 bases; junction bases not matched to a gene: 3. For the CDR3, the DNA is TGCGCCAGCAGCAGGGGACAGGGGGGCTCCTACGAGCAGTACTTC. As protein: CASSRGQGGSYEQYF.

A note on this clone: The same CDR3 arises from other DNA sequences in this sample as well. The chain employs TRBV2 and TRBJ1-1; D is ambiguous. The germline CDR1 and CDR2 sequences are SNHLY and FYNNEI. Trimming left V 10 bases short and J 0 bases short, with 12 bases between. This CDR3 is 13 amino acids long. For the CDR3, the DNA is TGTGCCACCTCAGCGCTCCTGAACACTGAAGCTTTCTTT. Protein: CATSALLNTEAFF.

This rearrangement joins TRBV7-3 to TRBJ2-1; D uncertain. The V end was cut by 9 bases, the J end by 0 bases, with 9 bases between. The CDR3 has 13 amino acids. The germline V gene encodes CDR1 SGHTA and CDR2 FQGTGA. The CDR3 nucleotides are TGTGCCAGTTCAGCAAGCTCCTACAATGAGCAGTTCTTC. Encoded protein: CASSASSYNEQFF.

This clone was recorded a few times. J is TRBJ1-2 and V is TRBV28; 7 nucleotides align to TRBD1. CDR3 length: 14 residues. V shed 1 base, J shed 5 bases, and the junction held 4 bases outside the gene matches. Germline loops: CDR1 MDHEN, CDR2 SYDVKM. CDR3 amino acids: CASSLSGTVYGYTF. DNA for the CDR3: TGTGCCAGCAGTTTATCCGGGACAGTATATGGCTACACCTTC.

This clone turned up a few times. The V call is TRBV19, the J call TRBJ2-1; perhaps TRBD1 as D (6 bases). The CDR3 spans 14 residues. Looked up from germline, CDR1 is LNHDA and CDR2 is SQIVND (reference sequence). V was pared by 1 base and J by 15 bases, with 19 bases between. CDR3: CASSIVSRTATLFF. CDR3 nucleotides: TGTGCCAGTAGTATAGTCAGCAGGACAGCGACCCTGTTCTTC.

This clone was seen more than once but under ten times. The chain has TRBV10-2 and TRBJ1-5; tentatively, D is TRBD1 (6 bases). Germline V gene lookup returns CDR1 WSHSY and CDR2 SAAADI. This CDR3 comprises 15 residues. The V and J ends lost 6 bases and 6 bases respectively, with 18 bases between them. For the CDR3, the DNA is TGCGCCAGCAGCAAAACAGGGCTTACAGGTCAGCCCCAGCATTTT. Translating gives CASSKTGLTGQPQHF.

The V call is TRBV10-3, the J call TRBJ2-2, with TRBD2 identical over 8 bases. J lost 1 base, V lost 8 bases, and 3 bases had no gene match. The CDR3 loop spans 14 amino acids. Germline V gene lookup returns CDR1 ENHRY and CDR2 SYGVKD. The CDR3 DNA is TGTGCCATCGCTCTAGCGGGGAACACCGGGGAGCTGTTTTTT. The encoded protein is CAIALAGNTGELFF.

The chain joins TRBV13 to TRBJ1-1, with D perhaps matching TRBD1 (6 bases). Germline CDR1 PRHDT, CDR2 FYEKMQ (reference sequence). There are 15 residues in the CDR3. The ends were cut back, 5 bases at V and 2 bases at J, with 15 bases in the middle. The CDR3 coding sequence is TGTGCCAGCAGCCTACAGGGACGGGGCAACACTGAAGCTTTCTTT. Translation gives CASSLQGRGNTEAFF.

The DNA for the CDR3 is TGCAGCGCGTGCCTCAGGGGTTACGAGCAGTACTTC. The encoded protein is CSACLRGYEQYF. J is TRBJ2-5 and V is TRBV29-1; D perhaps matches TRBD1 (6 bases). The DNA end favors TRBJ2-7, so the J call may be wrong. The CDR3 runs 12 residues. Germline V CDR1 and CDR2: SQVTM, ANQGSEA.

The chain employs TRBV7-6 and TRBJ2-7; D possibly uses TRBD1 or TRBD2 (6 bases each). Germline CDR1 and CDR2: SGHVS and FNYEAQ. Trimming left V 1 base short and J 6 bases short, with 16 bases between. The CDR3 is 15 residues long. The CDR3 here is CASSLEGGQLGEQYF. CDR3 in DNA: TGTGCCAGCAGCTTAGAGGGGGGCCAGTTGGGCGAGCAGTACTTC.

This clone was recorded a few times. The V call is TRBV29-1, the J call TRBJ1-1; 8 nucleotides agree with TRBD1. In germline, CDR1 is SQVTM, CDR2 ANQGSEA. The CDR3 consists of 15 residues. J was trimmed by 1 base and V by 7 bases; bases with no gene match: 11. CDR3 coding DNA: TGCAGCGGATATCCCTCGGACAGGGCGAACACTGAAGCTTTCTTT. Translating gives CSGYPSDRANTEAFF. The full variable domain, rest sourced from reference TRBV29-1 and TRBJ1-1, is SAVISQKPSRDICQRGTSLTIQCQVDSQVTMMFWYRQQPGQSLTLIATANQGSEATYESGFVIDKFPISRPNLTFSTLTVSNMSPEDSSIYLCSGYPSDRANTEAFFGQGTRLTVV.

V usage is TRBV6-6 and J usage is TRBJ2-5, with a weak D call TRBD1 (6 bases). The V end lost 6 bases, the J end lost 1 base, and 9 bases lay between the germline ends. The CDR3 covers 13 residues. CDR1 and CDR2 from the germline V gene are MNHNY and SVGAGI (reference sequence). In nucleotides, the CDR3 is TGTGCCAGCAGGGACAGCCTCCAAGAGACCCAGTACTTC. This codes for CASRDSLQETQYF.

This chain connects TRBV5-1 to TRBJ2-5, with no clear D. CDR1 SGHRS and CDR2 YFSETQ come from the germline V gene. The germline V and J ends were trimmed by 2 bases and 2 bases, with 7 bases remaining between them. The CDR3 covers 13 residues. The DNA for the CDR3 is TGCGCCAGCAGCTTCACAGAACAAGAGACCCAGTACTTC. It codes for CASSFTEQETQYF.